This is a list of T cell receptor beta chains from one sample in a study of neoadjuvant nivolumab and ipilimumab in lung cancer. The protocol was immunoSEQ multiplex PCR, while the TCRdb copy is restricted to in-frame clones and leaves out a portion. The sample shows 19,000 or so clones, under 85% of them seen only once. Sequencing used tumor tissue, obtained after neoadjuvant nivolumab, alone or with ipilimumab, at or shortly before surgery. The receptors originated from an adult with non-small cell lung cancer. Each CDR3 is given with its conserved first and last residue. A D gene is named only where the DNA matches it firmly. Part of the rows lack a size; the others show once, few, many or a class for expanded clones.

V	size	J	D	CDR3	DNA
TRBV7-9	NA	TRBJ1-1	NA	CASSLGLGGDEAFF	TGTGCCAGCAGCTTGGGCCTGGGGGGGGATGAAGCTTTCTTT
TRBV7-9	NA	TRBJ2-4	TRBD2	CASSLWRSWTSGNIQYF	TGTGCCAGCAGCTTATGGAGATCTTGGACTAGCGGAAACATTCAGTACTTC
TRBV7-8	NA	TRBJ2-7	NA	CASSLLAGGAGEQYF	TGTGCCAGCAGCTTACTTGCTGGGGGGGCGGGGGAGCAGTACTTC
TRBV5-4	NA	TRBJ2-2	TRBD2	CASSFGGGGTGELFF	TGTGCCAGCAGCTTCGGCGGGGGAGGCACCGGGGAGCTGTTTTTT
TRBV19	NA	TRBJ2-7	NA	CASSSSLVANEQYF	TGTGCCAGTAGTTCGAGCCTGGTGGCCAACGAGCAGTACTTC
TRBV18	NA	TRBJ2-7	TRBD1	CASSPDRGNYEQYF	TGTGCCAGCTCACCAGACAGGGGGAATTACGAGCAGTACTTC
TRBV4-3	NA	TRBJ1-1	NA	CASSQERGVGHPQAFF	TGCGCCAGCAGCCAAGAACGGGGCGTAGGCCATCCCCAAGCTTTCTTT
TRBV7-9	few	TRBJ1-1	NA	CASSLLVGVEAFF	TGTGCCAGCAGCTTACTGGTCGGGGTCGAAGCTTTCTTT
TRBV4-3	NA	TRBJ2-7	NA	CASSQDRDGYEQYF	TGCGCCAGCAGCCAAGATCGGGACGGGTACGAGCAGTACTTC
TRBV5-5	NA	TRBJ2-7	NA	CASSLGGERTYEQYF	TGTGCCAGCAGCTTAGGTGGGGAGAGGACCTACGAGCAGTACTTC
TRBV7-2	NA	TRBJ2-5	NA	CASSLSRTLVGTQYF	TGTGCCAGCAGCTTATCACGAACCTTAGTGGGGACCCAGTACTTC
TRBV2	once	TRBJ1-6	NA	CASSEYRDHSPLHF	TGTGCCAGCAGTGAATATCGGGACCATTCACCCCTCCACTTT
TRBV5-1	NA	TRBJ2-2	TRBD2	CASSLGLVRNTGELFF	TGCGCCAGCAGCCTGGGACTAGTTAGGAACACCGGGGAGCTGTTTTTT
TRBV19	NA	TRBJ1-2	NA	CASSISRGRFGYTF	TGTGCCAGTAGTATTTCCAGGGGACGTTTTGGTTACACCTTC
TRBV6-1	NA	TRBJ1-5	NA	CASKMFHSSNQPQHF	TGTGCCAGCAAAATGTTTCATAGTAGCAATCAGCCCCAGCATTTT
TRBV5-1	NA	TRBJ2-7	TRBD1	CASSWTGAHEQYF	TGCGCCAGCAGCTGGACAGGGGCCCACGAGCAGTACTTC
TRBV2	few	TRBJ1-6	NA	CASSYGPLSSYNSPLHF	TGTGCCAGCAGTTATGGACCCCTGAGCTCCTATAATTCACCCCTCCACTTT
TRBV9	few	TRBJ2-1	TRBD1	CASSDGTGSTYNEQFF	TGTGCCAGCAGCGACGGGACAGGGTCAACCTACAATGAGCAGTTCTTC
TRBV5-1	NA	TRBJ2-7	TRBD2	CASSASGTRIYEQYF	TGCGCCAGCAGCGCTTCCGGGACTAGGATCTACGAGCAGTACTTC
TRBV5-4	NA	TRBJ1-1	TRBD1	CASSLDRGNTEAFF	TGTGCCAGCAGCTTGGACAGGGGGAACACTGAAGCTTTCTTT
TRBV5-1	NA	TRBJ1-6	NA	CASSLDRAAPLHF	TGCGCCAGCAGCTTGGACCGAGCAGCACCCCTCCACTTT
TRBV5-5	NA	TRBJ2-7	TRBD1	CASSLGPGTGDYEQYF	TGTGCCAGCAGCTTGGGGCCGGGGACAGGAGACTACGAGCAGTACTTC
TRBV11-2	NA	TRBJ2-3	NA	CASSLGTPGTDTQYF	TGTGCCAGCAGCTTAGGAACACCGGGCACAGATACGCAGTATTTT
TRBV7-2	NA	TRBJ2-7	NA	CASSQGGSGSYEQYF	TGTGCCAGCAGTCAAGGGGGAAGCGGCTCCTACGAGCAGTACTTC
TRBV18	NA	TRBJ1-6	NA	CASSPTPGGNSPLHF	TGTGCCAGCTCACCGACACCGGGAGGTAATTCACCCCTCCACTTT
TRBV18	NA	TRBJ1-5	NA	CASSPLQYTQPQHF	TGTGCCAGCTCACCACTTCAGTACACTCAGCCCCAGCATTTT
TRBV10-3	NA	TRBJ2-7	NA	CATGDFSYEQYF	TGTGCCACGGGGGACTTTTCCTACGAGCAGTACTTC
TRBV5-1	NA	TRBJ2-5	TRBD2	CASSEAERGGFETQYF	TGCGCCAGCAGCGAGGCGGAGCGGGGGGGGTTTGAGACCCAGTACTTC
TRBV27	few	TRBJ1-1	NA	CASSAQGNRYRAFF	TGTGCCAGCAGTGCGCAGGGGAATCGGTATAGAGCTTTCTTT
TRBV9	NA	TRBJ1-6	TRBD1	CASSVVDRGPLHF	TGTGCCAGCAGCGTAGTGGACAGGGGTCCCCTCCACTTT
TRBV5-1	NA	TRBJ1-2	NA	CASSVPGGSYGYTF	TGCGCCAGCAGCGTTCCCGGGGGAAGTTATGGCTACACCTTC
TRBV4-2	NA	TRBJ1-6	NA	CASSQGSYLSYNSSLHF	TGTGCCAGCAGCCAAGGAAGTTACCTCTCCTATAATTCATCCCTCCACTTT
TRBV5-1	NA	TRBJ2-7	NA	CASSLGGATYEQYF	TGCGCCAGCAGCTTGGGCGGGGCCACCTACGAGCAGTACTTC
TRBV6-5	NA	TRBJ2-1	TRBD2	CASSYSGLAKNEQFF	TGTGCCAGCAGTTACTCGGGACTAGCGAAGAATGAGCAGTTCTTC
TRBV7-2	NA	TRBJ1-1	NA	CASSPRGNTEAFF	TGTGCCAGCAGTCCCAGGGGGAACACTGAAGCTTTCTTT
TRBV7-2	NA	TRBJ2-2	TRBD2	CASSYRLAQNTGELFF	TGTGCCAGCAGCTATAGACTAGCCCAGAACACCGGGGAGCTGTTTTTT
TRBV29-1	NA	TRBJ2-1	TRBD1	CSIGQDNEQFF	TGCAGCATCGGACAGGACAATGAGCAGTTCTTC
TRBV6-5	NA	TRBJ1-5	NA	CASRVQEGVGPQHF	TGTGCCAGCAGAGTACAGGAGGGCGTAGGGCCCCAGCATTTT
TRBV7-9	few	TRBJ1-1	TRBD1	CASSYRTGETEAFF	TGTGCCAGCAGCTACCGCACAGGGGAAACTGAAGCTTTCTTT
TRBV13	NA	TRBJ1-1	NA	CASSRGAEAFF	TGTGCCAGCAGCCGGGGGGCTGAAGCTTTCTTT
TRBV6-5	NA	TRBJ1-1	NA	CASRWVNTEAFF	TGTGCCAGCCGGTGGGTGAACACTGAAGCTTTCTTT
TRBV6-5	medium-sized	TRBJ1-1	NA	CASSTYRKAFF	TGTGCCAGCAGTACCTACCGGAAAGCTTTCTTT
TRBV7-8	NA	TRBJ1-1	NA	CASSLGSAGNTEAFF	TGTGCCAGCAGCTTAGGCTCTGCGGGGAACACTGAAGCTTTCTTT
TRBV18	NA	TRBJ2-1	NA	CASSPNQGNEQFF	TGTGCCAGCTCACCGAACCAGGGAAATGAGCAGTTCTTC
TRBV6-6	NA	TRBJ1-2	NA	CASSYVAVANYGYTF	TGTGCCAGCAGTTACGTCGCGGTGGCTAACTATGGCTACACCTTC
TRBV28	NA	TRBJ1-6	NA	CASSFHNRDNSPLHF	TGTGCCAGCAGTTTTCACAACAGGGATAATTCACCCCTCCACTTT
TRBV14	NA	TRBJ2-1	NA	CASSQWGSSYNEQFF	TGTGCCAGCAGCCAATGGGGGTCCTCCTACAATGAGCAGTTCTTC
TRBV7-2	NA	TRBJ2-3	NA	CASSLGGVGTDTQYF	TGTGCCAGCAGCTTAGGGGGCGTCGGCACAGATACGCAGTATTTT
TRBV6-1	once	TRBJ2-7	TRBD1	CASSGGGTGYEQYF	TGTGCCAGCAGTGGGGGGGGGACAGGGTACGAGCAGTACTTC
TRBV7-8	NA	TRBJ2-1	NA	CASSSGAGFYNEQFF	TGTGCCAGCAGCTCCGGGGCAGGGTTTTACAATGAGCAGTTCTTC
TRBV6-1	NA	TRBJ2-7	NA	CASRAGFEQYF	TGTGCCAGCAGGGCGGGGTTCGAGCAGTACTTC
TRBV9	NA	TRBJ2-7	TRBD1	CASSLGTGGSEQYF	TGTGCCAGCAGCCTTGGGACAGGGGGCTCCGAGCAGTACTTC
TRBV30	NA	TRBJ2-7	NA	CAWSVSWAGEQYF	TGTGCCTGGAGTGTATCTTGGGCAGGCGAGCAGTACTTC
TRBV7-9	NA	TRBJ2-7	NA	CASSHPDGYEQYF	TGTGCCAGCAGCCATCCGGACGGCTACGAGCAGTACTTC
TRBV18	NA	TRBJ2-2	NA	CASSPRGTDTNTGELFF	TGTGCCAGCTCACCTCGGGGGACAGATACGAACACCGGGGAGCTGTTTTTT
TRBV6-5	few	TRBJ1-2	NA	CASSTTAGAYGYTF	TGTGCCAGCAGTACAACCGCAGGGGCGTACGGCTACACCTTC
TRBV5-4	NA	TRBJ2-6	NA	CASSMDPTSWANVLTF	TGTGCCAGCAGCATGGACCCTACGAGTTGGGCCAACGTCCTGACTTTC
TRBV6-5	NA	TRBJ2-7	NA	CASSEGNEQYF	TGTGCCAGCAGTGAAGGCAACGAGCAGTACTTC
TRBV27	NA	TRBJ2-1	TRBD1	CASSLSGTDNEQFF	TGTGCCAGCAGTTTGTCCGGGACAGACAATGAGCAGTTCTTC
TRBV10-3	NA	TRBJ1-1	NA	CATTENTEAFF	TGTGCCACCACAGAGAACACTGAAGCTTTCTTT